A single sample gave rise to the 30 T cell receptor beta chains below, sequenced in a study of technical replicates of blood from a few donors. Only in-frame clones appear in the TCRdb table, and some are missing; sequencing was by immunoSEQ multiplex PCR. Counted here are 62,000 or so clones, approximately 89% occurring once; the ten biggest clones make up about 5.2%. Sequenced material: PBMCs. The receptors shown here come from a human donor in good health. Some clones in this sample may be carry-over from other donors' samples.

The rearrangement links TRBV5-1 to TRBJ1-2; no reliable D call. The ends were cut back, 1 base at V and 2 bases at J, with 3 bases in the middle. There are 12 residues in the CDR3. Germline-derived CDR1 and CDR2 are SGHRS and YFSETQ. The CDR3 sequence: CASSLSNYGYTF. The CDR3 DNA reads TGCGCCAGCAGCTTGTCAAACTATGGCTACACCTTC.

This chain joins TRBV7-3 and TRBJ2-2; no clear D gene. Germline loops: CDR1 SGHTA, CDR2 FQGTGA. Trimming stripped 0 bases from V and 1 base from J, with 3 bases between. The CDR3 is made up of 14 amino acids. The DNA of the CDR3 is TGTGCCAGCAGCTTAACCCGGAACACCGGGGAGCTGTTTTTT. Translated: CASSLTRNTGELFF.

The V gene is TRBV13, the J gene TRBJ2-2; D is uncertain. With 1 base removed from V and 6 bases from J, the gap between germline ends came to 12 bases. This CDR3 is 15 amino acids long. Per germline, CDR1 PRHDT and CDR2 FYEKMQ (reference sequence). The CDR3 protein is CASSLVGSSAGELFF. The DNA of the CDR3 is TGTGCCAGCAGCTTAGTGGGCAGCTCCGCCGGGGAGCTGTTTTTT.

The chain couples TRBV28 to TRBJ1-1; 7 nucleotides line up with TRBD1. The CDR3 extends over 17 amino acids. Germline V CDR1 and CDR2: MDHEN, SYDVKM. Trimming at V came to 6 bases and at J to 2 bases, leaving 15 bases not matched to a gene. CDR3 amino acids: CASRVLLTGRGNTEAFF. As DNA, the CDR3 is TGTGCCAGCAGGGTTTTGTTGACAGGGCGTGGAAACACTGAAGCTTTCTTT.

This chain uses TRBV7-2 with TRBJ2-7, with D possibly matching TRBD1 (6 bases). V was shortened by 5 bases and J by 3 bases, with 11 bases between the two germline ends. Per the germline V gene, CDR1 is SGHTA and CDR2 is FQGNSA. The CDR3 has 13 residues. The CDR3 spells CASSVLQGYEQYF. CDR3 bases: TGTGCCAGCAGCGTCCTACAGGGCTACGAGCAGTACTTC.

The count of this clone is one. Here the CDR3 DNA reads TGTGCCAGCAGCATAACAGGGGCCCTGCGGGCTTTCTTT. Translation: CASSITGALRAFF. The chain is built from TRBV7-9 and TRBJ1-1; TRBD1 agrees at 7 bases. V trimming: 5 bases; J trimming: 11 bases; junction bases outside the gene matches: 11. CDR3 length: 13 amino acids. CDR1 and CDR2 from the germline V gene are SEHNR and FQNEAQ (reference sequence).

The chain recombines TRBV2 with TRBJ2-7; tentative D call: TRBD1 (6 bases). This CDR3 comprises 13 residues. The germline V gene encodes CDR1 SNHLY and CDR2 FYNNEI. Trimming shortened V by 6 bases and J by 2 bases, and 11 bases separated the two germline ends. In DNA form, the CDR3 reads TGTGCCAGCAGGAGACAGGTTACCTACGAGCAGTACTTC. It specifies CASRRQVTYEQYF.

Notes on this clone: Other DNA sequences in this specimen translate into the identical CDR3. The chain uses TRBV30 and TRBJ2-5; no firm D call. Trimming cost V 3 bases and J 1 base, with 3 bases left between them. The CDR3 extends over 11 amino acids. Germline V lookup: CDR1 GTSNPN, CDR2 SVGIG (reference sequence). DNA of the CDR3: TGTGCCTGGAGCCTCCAAGAGACCCAGTACTTC. Translation gives CAWSLQETQYF. Drawing the rest from reference TRBV30 and TRBJ2-5, the complete variable domain is SQTIHQWPATLVQPVGSPLSLECTVEGTSNPNLYWYRQAAGRGLQLLFYSVGIGQISSEVPQNLSASRPQDRQFILSSKKLLLSDSGFYLCAWSLQETQYFGPGTRLLVL.

V is TRBV7-3 and J is TRBJ2-1; TRBD1 aligns across 7 bases. Germline V gives CDR1 SGHTA, CDR2 FQGTGA. This CDR3 has 15 residues. The V gene end was trimmed by 5 bases and the J gene end by 2 bases; junction bases not matched to a gene: 6. CDR3 in amino acids: CASSKRQGTYNEQFF. The CDR3 DNA sequence: TGTGCCAGCAGCAAGAGACAGGGAACCTACAATGAGCAGTTCTTC.

This clone was recorded a few times. The chain carries TRBV6-6 and TRBJ2-2; tentatively, D is TRBD1 (5 bases). Germline CDR1 is MNHNY and CDR2 is SVGAGI (reference sequence). The CDR3 runs to 14 residues. Between the trimmed V and J ends, which lost 4 bases and 6 bases, there was a span of 12 bases. CDR3 loop: CASSWTREAGELFF. The CDR3 DNA follows: TGTGCCAGCAGTTGGACCAGGGAAGCCGGGGAGCTGTTTTTT.

The rearrangement uses TRBV7-7 and TRBJ2-7; TRBD1 matches at 8 bases. This CDR3 is built from 13 residues. V shed 2 bases and J 6 bases; nucleotides not matched to a gene: 3. Germline values: CDR1 SSHAT, CDR2 FNYEAQ (reference sequence). The chain's CDR3 is CASSLNQGAEQYF. CDR3 nucleotide sequence: TGTGCCAGCAGCTTAAACCAGGGGGCCGAGCAGTACTTC.

The V call is TRBV9, the J call TRBJ2-3; D might be TRBD2 (7 bases). CDR1 and CDR2 (germline): SGDLS, YYNGEE. The CDR3 extends over 16 amino acids. V was clipped by 0 bases and J by 2 bases, with 13 bases between them. The chain's CDR3 is CASSVGAGAYTDTQYF. Here the CDR3 DNA reads TGTGCCAGCAGCGTAGGGGCGGGGGCCTACACAGATACGCAGTATTTT.

The chain employs TRBV27 and TRBJ1-5; 8 bases line up with TRBD1. There are 13 residues in the CDR3. From germline, CDR1 is MNHEY and CDR2 SMNVEV (reference sequence). Trimming took 6 bases from V and 6 from J; bases not matched to a gene: 4. CDR3 sequence: CASRDRVGQPQHF. Written as DNA, the CDR3 is TGTGCCAGCAGGGACAGGGTGGGTCAGCCCCAGCATTTT.

CDR3 bases: TGTGCCTGGAGTCGTATACTTTATGGCTACACCTTC. Translated: CAWSRILYGYTF. The V gene is TRBV30, the J gene TRBJ1-2; no clear D gene. This CDR3 comprises 12 residues. From germline, CDR1 is GTSNPN and CDR2 SVGIG (reference sequence). Trimming removed 2 bases at V and 5 bases at J, with 9 bases between.

The V call is TRBV11-2, the J call TRBJ2-1, with a weak D call TRBD1 (6 bases). Trimming left V 5 bases short and J 0 bases short, with 23 bases between. The length of the CDR3 is 19 residues. Per germline, CDR1 SGHAT and CDR2 FQNNGV. The DNA for the CDR3 is TGTGCCAGCAGCACTCGACTACCCCAGGGGAAAAGCTCCTACAATGAGCAGTTCTTC. Translating it yields CASSTRLPQGKSSYNEQFF. The whole variable domain, remainder taken from reference TRBV11-2 and TRBJ2-1, is EAGVAQSPRYKIIEKRQSVAFWCNPISGHATLYWYQQILGQGPKLLIQFQNNGVVDDSQLPKDRFSAERLKGVDSTLKIQPAKLEDSAVYLCASSTRLPQGKSSYNEQFFGPGTRLTVL.

The chain combines TRBV30 with TRBJ2-1; D is possibly TRBD1 (5 bases). The V end lost 8 bases, the J end lost 1 base, and 18 bases lay between the germline ends. Germline CDR1 reads GTSNPN; CDR2 reads SVGIG (reference sequence). The CDR3 has 15 residues. The CDR3 coding sequence is TGTGCCATCTCGACAGAAACCAGGTCCTACAATGAGCAGTTCTTC. It translates to CAISTETRSYNEQFF. Looking up the rest from reference TRBV30 and TRBJ2-1 gives the full variable domain: SQTIHQWPATLVQPVGSPLSLECTVEGTSNPNLYWYRQAAGRGLQLLFYSVGIGQISSEVPQNLSASRPQDRQFILSSKKLLLSDSGFYLCAISTETRSYNEQFFGPGTRLTVL.

This clone has just one count. This chain connects TRBV10-2 to TRBJ2-7, with TRBD1 matching over 8 bases. The CDR3 has 14 residues. The germline gives CDR1 WSHSY, CDR2 SAAADI. The V gene end was trimmed by 8 bases and the J gene end by 0 bases; junction bases not matched to a gene: 6. CDR3 loop: CASRTGTSSYEQYF. CDR3 coding DNA: TGCGCCAGCCGGACAGGGACGAGCTCCTACGAGCAGTACTTC.

The V call is TRBV2, the J call TRBJ2-7; D possibly corresponds to TRBD1 (5 bases). V gave up 4 bases and J gave up 2 bases, with 9 bases separating them. The germline V gene encodes CDR1 SNHLY and CDR2 FYNNEI. The CDR3 has 13 amino acids. CDR3 protein: CASSGRQPYEQYF. CDR3 in DNA: TGTGCCAGCAGTGGGCGACAGCCCTACGAGCAGTACTTC.

V and J are TRBV5-1 and TRBJ2-5; 9 nucleotides align to TRBD1. Losses at the gene ends were 5 bases for V and 2 bases for J; bases not matched to a gene: 4. CDR3 length equals 14 residues. The V gene's germline CDR1 is SGHRS and CDR2 YFSETQ. CDR3 amino acids: CASSWDRAQETQYF. In DNA, the CDR3 is TGCGCCAGCAGTTGGGACAGGGCGCAAGAGACCCAGTACTTC.

This clone was seen more than once but under ten times. The chain recombines TRBV5-4 with TRBJ2-6; TRBD2 agrees at 13 bases. CDR3 length equals 19 residues. V gave up 0 bases and J gave up 0 bases; unmatched junction bases: 3. The germline V gene has CDR1 SGHNT and CDR2 YYREEE (reference sequence). The CDR3 protein is CASSLGLAGGRSGANVLTF. For the CDR3, the DNA is TGTGCCAGCAGCTTGGGACTAGCGGGGGGCCGCTCTGGGGCCAACGTCCTGACTTTC.

This clone was counted a single time. The chain has TRBV7-6 and TRBJ2-1; the D is unclear. Per the germline V gene, CDR1 is SGHVS and CDR2 is FNYEAQ. V gave up 2 bases and J gave up 0 bases, with 8 bases separating them. The CDR3 runs 15 residues. The CDR3 protein is CASSLSLSSYNEQFF. The CDR3 DNA follows: TGTGCCAGCAGCTTAAGTTTGAGCTCCTACAATGAGCAGTTCTTC.

The chain couples TRBV2 to TRBJ1-1; perhaps TRBD1 as D (6 bases). The CDR3 has 14 amino acids. Per the germline V gene, CDR1 is SNHLY and CDR2 is FYNNEI. Trimming stripped 7 bases from V and 4 bases from J, with 16 bases between. DNA of the CDR3: TGTGCCAGCACCCAAACAGGGTCGGGCACTGAAGCTTTCTTT. It translates to CASTQTGSGTEAFF. The variable domain in full, with the rest retrieved from reference TRBV2 and TRBJ1-1, is EPEVTQTPSHQVTQMGQEVILRCVPISNHLYFYWYRQILGQKVEFLVSFYNNEISEKSEIFDDQFSVERPDGSNFTLKIRSTKLEDSAMYFCASTQTGSGTEAFFGQGTRLTVV.

CDR3 residues: CASSLVAGDSYEQYF. CDR3 bases: TGTGCCAGCAGCTTAGTCGCGGGGGACTCCTACGAGCAGTACTTC. The genes are TRBV7-2 and TRBJ2-7; TRBD2 aligns across 7 bases. CDR1 is SGHTA and CDR2 is FQGNSA in the germline V gene. The CDR3 contains 15 residues. V was pared by 1 base and J by 0 bases, with 3 bases of the junction left unmatched.

The chain is built from TRBV5-4 and TRBJ2-3; D is unresolved. The length of the CDR3 is 14 residues. Germline CDR1 SGHNT, CDR2 YYREEE (reference sequence). V shed 0 bases and J shed 4 bases, with 9 bases lying between them. The CDR3 region is CASSLAGVSDTQYF. The CDR3 coding sequence is TGTGCCAGCAGCTTGGCTGGAGTCTCAGATACGCAGTATTTT.

This sequence joins TRBV9 and TRBJ2-7; maybe TRBD1 (6 bases). The CDR3 extends over 13 amino acids. V lost 2 bases and J 6 bases, leaving 12 bases between the germline ends. Per germline, CDR1 SGDLS and CDR2 YYNGEE. Here the CDR3 DNA reads TGTGCCAGCAGCGTTACAGGGTGGGGCGAGCAGTACTTC. Translating gives CASSVTGWGEQYF.

This chain uses TRBV7-9 with TRBJ2-7, with D perhaps matching TRBD1 (6 bases). The CDR3 length is 15 residues. With 3 bases removed from V and 4 bases from J, the gap between germline ends came to 16 bases. The V gene's germline CDR1 is SEHNR and CDR2 FQNEAQ (reference sequence). The CDR3 nucleotides read TGTGCCAGCAGCTTCCTAGAGACAGGCTTGTACGAGCAGTACTTC. This sequence encodes CASSFLETGLYEQYF.

The chain uses TRBV11-2 and TRBJ2-3; 10 positions match TRBD2. The J segment lost 7 bases and the V segment lost 3 bases, leaving 10 bases of the junction unmatched. Germline loops: CDR1 SGHAT, CDR2 FQNNGV. CDR3 length: 16 residues. CDR3: CASSFSSGSVRNTQYF. The DNA for the CDR3 is TGTGCCAGCAGCTTCTCTAGCGGGAGTGTTAGAAATACGCAGTATTTT.

This chain links TRBV4-1 with TRBJ1-1; D gene uncertain. Between the trimmed V and J ends, which lost 0 bases and 3 bases, there was a span of 11 bases. From germline, CDR1 is MGHRA and CDR2 YSYEKL. The CDR3 contains 15 residues. CDR3 in amino acids: CASSQDFPFYTEAFF. CDR3 nucleotides: TGCGCCAGCAGCCAAGATTTCCCCTTTTACACTGAAGCTTTCTTT.

The chain has TRBV4-2 and TRBJ2-3; TRBD2 agrees at 9 bases. Germline V gives CDR1 LGHNA, CDR2 YNFKEQ. V trimming: 5 bases; J trimming: 4 bases; junction bases outside the gene matches: 7. The CDR3 consists of 15 residues. The DNA for the CDR3 is TGTGCCAGCAGCGGCGGTAGCGGGGGCGCAGATACGCAGTATTTT. Protein: CASSGGSGGADTQYF.

The chain employs TRBV11-2 and TRBJ1-1, with D perhaps matching TRBD1 (5 bases). From germline, CDR1 is SGHAT and CDR2 FQNNGV. The CDR3 loop spans 11 amino acids. V was cut by 6 bases and J by 8 bases, with 10 bases left in between. The CDR3 bases are TGTGCCAGCAGGTCAGGGTGGGAAGCTTTCTTT. Translating gives CASRSGWEAFF.